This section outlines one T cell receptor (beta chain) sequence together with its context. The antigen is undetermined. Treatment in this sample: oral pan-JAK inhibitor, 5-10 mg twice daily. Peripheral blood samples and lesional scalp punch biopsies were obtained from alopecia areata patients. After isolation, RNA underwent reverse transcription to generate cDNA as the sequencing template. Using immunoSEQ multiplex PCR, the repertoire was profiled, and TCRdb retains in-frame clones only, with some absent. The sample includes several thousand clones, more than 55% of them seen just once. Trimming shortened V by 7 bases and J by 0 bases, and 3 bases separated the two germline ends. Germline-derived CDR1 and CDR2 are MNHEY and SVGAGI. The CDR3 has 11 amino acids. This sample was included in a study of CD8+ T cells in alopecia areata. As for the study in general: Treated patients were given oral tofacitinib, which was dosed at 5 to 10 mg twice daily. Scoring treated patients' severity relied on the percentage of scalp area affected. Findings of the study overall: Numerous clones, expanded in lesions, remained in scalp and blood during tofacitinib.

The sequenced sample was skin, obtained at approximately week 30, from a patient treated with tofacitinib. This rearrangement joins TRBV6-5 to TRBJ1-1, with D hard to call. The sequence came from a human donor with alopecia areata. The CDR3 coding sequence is TGTGCCAGCACCATGAACACTGAAGCTTTCTTT. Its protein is CASTMNTEAFF.